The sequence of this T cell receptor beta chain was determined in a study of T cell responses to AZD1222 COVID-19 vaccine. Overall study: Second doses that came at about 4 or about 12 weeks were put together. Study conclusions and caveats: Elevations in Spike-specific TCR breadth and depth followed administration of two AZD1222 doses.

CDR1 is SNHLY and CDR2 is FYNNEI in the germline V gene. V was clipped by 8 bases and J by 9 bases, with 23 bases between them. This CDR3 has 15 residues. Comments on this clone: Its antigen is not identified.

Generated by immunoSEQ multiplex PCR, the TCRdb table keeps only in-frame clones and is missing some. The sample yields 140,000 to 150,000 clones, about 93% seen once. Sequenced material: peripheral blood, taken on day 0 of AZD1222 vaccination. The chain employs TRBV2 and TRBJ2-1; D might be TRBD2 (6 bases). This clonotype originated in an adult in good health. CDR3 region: CASRRGGRVGGEQFF. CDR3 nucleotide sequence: TGTGCCAGCCGGAGGGGCGGCAGGGTGGGCGGTGAGCAGTTCTTC.